The clone carrying this T cell receptor (beta chain) appeared a single time. What it binds is not known. These data belong to a study of T cell repertoires in cytomegalovirus infection. About the research overall: CMV epitopes, recently identified HLA-C-restricted and well-studied HLA-B-restricted, were used.

This CDR3 region has 16 residues. V lost 4 bases, J lost 2 bases, and 7 bases stayed unmatched. Germline assignment: CDR1 SGHRS and CDR2 YFSETQ. TCRdb ran MiXCR on the reads and lists one entry per CDR3 protein. The sample contains some 900,000 distinct CDR3 sequences, approximately 32% of which appear only once. V usage is TRBV5-1 and J usage is TRBJ2-1; 9 positions agree with TRBD1. The source was cultured CD8+ T cells from PBMCs, collected from culture after CMV antigen stimulation. The source is a human donor in good health (CMV status not recorded). Some clones in this sample may be carry-over from other donors' samples. CDR3 in DNA: TGCGCCAGCAGCCTGGGGACAGGGATCCCCTACAATGAGCAGTTCTTC. It encodes CASSLGTGIPYNEQFF.